This T cell receptor beta chain was sequenced in a study of T-cell reconstitution after alpha-beta-depleted transplantation in children. Germline V gene data show CDR1 as KGHSH and CDR2 as LQKENI. This CDR3 has 17 amino acids. V lost 0 bases and J lost 2; bases outside the gene matches: 7. Preparing the TCRbeta library involved the use of unique molecular identifiers. From the PCR reads, TCRdb called clonotypes with MiXCR, one entry per CDR3 protein. Seen here are 85,000 to 120,000 distinct CDR3 sequences, approximately 5.4% observed once, and the top ten hold more than 5.5%. In its sample, this clonotype was seen many times.

V and J are TRBV18 and TRBJ2-1; 7 bases fit TRBD1. The input for sequencing was PBMCs, mostly from graft donor cells, taken 60 days after TCRalphabeta/CD19-depleted stem cell transplant. The clonotype originates from a female patient aged 2 to 10 who had a stem cell transplant for Fanconi anemia, so the T cells may come from the graft donor. CDR3 amino acids: CASSPPSAGGTYNEQFF. CDR3 bases: TGTGCCAGCTCACCACCATCAGCAGGGGGAACCTACAATGAGCAGTTCTTC.